These T cell receptor beta chains were read from a single sample in a study of high-grade serous ovarian cancer treatment subgroups. Measured with immunoSEQ multiplex PCR; TCRdb has only the in-frame clones, and not every one. Of approximately 40,000 clones listed, roughly three quarters are singletons. The material sequenced was tumor tissue. These receptors were collected from a human donor with high-grade serous ovarian cancer. CDR3s include the opening cysteine and the closing phenylalanine or tryptophan. D genes are given only for firm matches. Part of the rows lack a size; the others show once, few, many or a class for expanded clones.

V	size	D	J	CDR3	DNA
TRBV5-1	.	.	TRBJ2-3	CASSLAGPSTDTQYF	TGCGCCAGCAGCTTAGCGGGTCCAAGCACAGATACGCAGTATTTT
TRBV9	once	.	TRBJ1-3	CASSVGGAPGNTIYF	TGTGCCAGCAGCGTCGGGGGAGCCCCTGGAAACACCATATATTTT
TRBV14	.	.	TRBJ1-2	CASSQDPSANYGYTF	TGTGCCAGCAGCCAAGACCCCAGCGCTAACTATGGCTACACCTTC
TRBV29-1	.	TRBD1	TRBJ1-4	CSVEGDRLNEKLFF	TGCAGCGTTGAGGGGGACAGGCTGAATGAAAAACTGTTTTTT
TRBV7-9	.	.	TRBJ2-3	CASSAPSTDTQYF	TGTGCCAGCAGCGCCCCTAGCACAGATACGCAGTATTTT
TRBV7-8	.	.	TRBJ2-3	CASSQSFRWRGPFVTDTQYF	TGTGCCAGCAGCCAATCGTTTAGGTGGCGCGGGCCATTCGTCACAGATACGCAGTATTTT
TRBV5-1	.	.	TRBJ2-3	CASSFPSESTDTQYF	TGCGCCAGCAGCTTCCCTAGCGAGAGCACAGATACGCAGTATTTT
TRBV7-3	.	.	TRBJ2-2	CASSANRGRTGELFF	TGTGCCAGCAGCGCCAACAGAGGGAGAACCGGGGAGCTGTTTTTT
TRBV2	.	TRBD2	TRBJ2-7	CASRWEGYEQYF	TGTGCCAGCAGATGGGAGGGGTACGAGCAGTACTTC
TRBV29-1	once	.	TRBJ2-5	CSGLRGGQETQYF	TGCAGCGGCCTCAGGGGCGGGCAAGAGACCCAGTACTTC
TRBV7-9	.	TRBD2	TRBJ2-1	CASSLLSLAGVHLYNEQFF	TGTGCCAGCAGCTTATTGAGCCTAGCGGGAGTCCATTTATACAATGAGCAGTTCTTC
TRBV30	.	TRBD2	TRBJ2-7	CAWSLGLAGRYEQYF	TGTGCCTGGAGTCTCGGACTAGCGGGACGCTACGAGCAGTACTTC
TRBV11-2	.	.	TRBJ1-4	CASSLGTANEKLFF	TGTGCCAGCAGCTTAGGGACAGCAAATGAAAAACTGTTTTTT
TRBV5-6	.	.	TRBJ2-1	CASSLVQVGYEQFF	TGTGCCAGCAGCTTGGTTCAGGTGGGGTATGAGCAGTTCTTC
TRBV29-1	.	.	TRBJ2-1	CSVEDRLADRFF	TGCAGCGTTGAAGATCGGTTAGCGGATAGGTTCTTC
TRBV6-5	few	.	TRBJ1-1	CASSVTGTEAFF	TGTGCCAGCAGTGTAACGGGGACTGAAGCTTTCTTT
TRBV28	.	.	TRBJ1-3	CASSLRGGNTIYF	TGTGCCAGCAGTTTAAGAGGTGGAAACACCATATATTTT
TRBV5-4	.	.	TRBJ1-3	CASSLDRGFMENTIYF	TGTGCCAGCAGCTTGGACCGAGGCTTCATGGAAAACACCATATATTTT
TRBV9	.	.	TRBJ1-2	CASSVAHGSRDGYTF	TGTGCCAGCAGCGTAGCGCACGGAAGCAGGGATGGCTACACCTTC
TRBV7-9	once	TRBD2	TRBJ2-7	CASSQAGGPEGEQYF	TGTGCCAGCAGCCAAGCGGGAGGGCCAGAAGGCGAGCAGTACTTC
TRBV4-1	.	.	TRBJ2-7	CASSQETASSYEQYF	TGCGCCAGCAGCCAAGAGACGGCTAGCTCCTACGAGCAGTACTTC
TRBV15	.	.	TRBJ2-6	CATSRDRDSQNVLTF	TGTGCCACCAGCAGAGACCGGGACTCTCAGAACGTCCTGACTTTC
TRBV18	.	.	TRBJ1-2	CASSPMDGNYGYTF	TGTGCCAGCTCACCAATGGACGGGAACTATGGCTACACCTTC
TRBV19	few	TRBD1	TRBJ1-5	CASTPGTGGNQPQHF	TGTGCCAGTACTCCCGGGACAGGAGGCAATCAGCCCCAGCATTTT
TRBV6-5	.	.	TRBJ2-7	CASKDGPYEQYF	TGTGCCAGCAAGGACGGGCCCTACGAGCAGTACTTC
TRBV5-4	.	TRBD1	TRBJ2-5	CASSSGTWTGRETQYF	TGTGCCAGCAGCTCCGGAACCTGGACAGGGCGAGAGACCCAGTACTTC
TRBV25-1	.	.	TRBJ2-5	CASSPPRQAQETQYF	TGTGCCAGCAGTCCACCTAGACAGGCTCAAGAGACCCAGTACTTC
TRBV9	.	TRBD2	TRBJ2-7	CASSPRSGSGISFEQYF	TGTGCCAGCAGCCCCAGAAGTGGTAGCGGGATATCGTTCGAGCAGTACTTC
TRBV4-3	.	.	TRBJ2-5	CASSQARSGLKPQETQYF	TGCGCCAGCAGCCAAGCTCGGTCAGGGCTAAAACCCCAAGAGACCCAGTACTTC
TRBV5-1	few	.	TRBJ2-7	CASSSRTRGGYEQYF	TGCGCCAGCAGCTCAAGAACTAGGGGGGGCTACGAGCAGTACTTC
TRBV9	.	.	TRBJ2-3	CASSGSGSTDTQYF	TGTGCCAGCAGCGGAAGCGGGAGCACAGATACGCAGTATTTT
TRBV19	.	TRBD2	TRBJ2-7	CASSPLGRSDEQYF	TGTGCCAGTAGTCCCCTCGGGAGGAGCGACGAGCAGTACTTC
TRBV27	.	.	TRBJ1-4	CASSASGVRVNEKLFF	TGTGCCAGCAGTGCCTCAGGGGTTCGGGTGAATGAAAAACTGTTTTTT
TRBV5-8	.	.	TRBJ1-5	CASTTSGGGQPQHF	TGTGCCAGCACCACCTCGGGGGGCGGACAGCCCCAGCATTTT
TRBV5-5	.	.	TRBJ2-3	CASSLAIGSTGTQYF	TGTGCCAGCAGCTTGGCTATTGGGTCAACGGGCACGCAGTATTTT
TRBV13	.	TRBD1	TRBJ1-1	CASSFTGGVTEAFF	TGTGCCAGCAGCTTCACAGGGGGCGTCACTGAAGCTTTCTTT
TRBV28	.	TRBD1	TRBJ1-4	CATLLGEPGQINEKLFF	TGTGCCACCCTCCTGGGGGAACCGGGACAGATTAATGAAAAACTGTTTTTT
TRBV5-6	.	TRBD2	TRBJ2-1	CASSPWWTSVDEQFF	TGTGCCAGCAGCCCGTGGTGGACTAGTGTGGATGAGCAGTTCTTC
TRBV18	.	.	TRBJ1-5	CASSPLGGLGNQPQHF	TGTGCCAGCTCACCCCTCGGGGGCCTTGGCAATCAGCCCCAGCATTTT
TRBV4-1	.	.	TRBJ2-7	CASSQDPSVSRSVYEQYF	TGCGCCAGCAGCCAAGATCCCAGCGTATCCAGGAGTGTCTACGAGCAGTACTTC
TRBV7-2	.	.	TRBJ1-2	CASSLGVNNYGYTF	TGTGCCAGCAGCTTGGGGGTGAACAACTATGGCTACACCTTC
TRBV12-5	.	TRBD1	TRBJ1-4	CASGPGGTGANEKLFF	TGTGCTAGTGGTCCCGGTGGGACAGGGGCTAATGAAAAACTGTTTTTT
TRBV1	.	.	TRBJ1-3	CTSSHGGHAYF	TGCACCAGCAGCCATGGGGGACATGCATATTTT
TRBV4-3	.	.	TRBJ2-7	CASSQTLPSYEQYF	TGCGCCAGCAGCCAAACTCTGCCTTCCTACGAGCAGTACTTC
TRBV28	few	TRBD1	TRBJ1-4	CASSRGQAREKLFF	TGTGCCAGCAGCCGCGGACAGGCCAGAGAAAAACTGTTTTTT
TRBV7-9	.	TRBD2	TRBJ2-7	CASSSYPGLASYEQYF	TGTGCCAGCAGCTCCTATCCGGGACTAGCCTCCTACGAGCAGTACTTC
TRBV7-5	.	.	TRBJ1-1	CASSPWENLNTEAFF	TGTGCCAGCAGCCCCTGGGAGAATCTAAACACTGAAGCTTTCTTT
TRBV7-9	few	.	TRBJ1-4	CASSLTGTEKLFF	TGTGCCAGCAGCTTAACAGGGACCGAAAAACTGTTTTTT
TRBV28	.	.	TRBJ2-7	CASSLRDYYEQYF	TGTGCCAGCAGTTTACGGGATTACTACGAGCAGTACTTC
TRBV6-5	.	.	TRBJ2-1	CASGVTRANEQFF	TGTGCCAGCGGAGTTACACGGGCCAATGAGCAGTTCTTC
TRBV7-2	.	TRBD2	TRBJ2-3	CASSLVAGGGTQYF	TGTGCCAGCAGCTTAGTAGCGGGAGGGGGGACGCAGTATTTT